The 25 T cell receptor beta chains below were found in one sample sequenced in a study of shared clonotypes between healthy human individuals. Generated by immunoSEQ multiplex PCR, the TCRdb table keeps only in-frame clones and is missing some. The data show approximately 2.3 million clones, approximately 95% seen once. Sequencing was carried out using naive CD4+ T cells from PBMCs. Subset: CD45RA+ positively selected. The source of these receptors is a young man in good health. Some clones in this sample may be carry-over from other donors' samples.

The chain combines TRBV28 with TRBJ2-7; 9 nucleotides agree with TRBD2. Germline values: CDR1 MDHEN, CDR2 SYDVKM. The length of the CDR3 is 15 residues. The trim removed 5 bases at V and 2 bases at J, leaving 7 bases unmatched. CDR3 sequence: CASSLSGSPTYEQYF. The CDR3 nucleotides are TGTGCCAGCAGTCTTAGCGGGAGCCCTACCTACGAGCAGTACTTC.

Here the CDR3 reads CASSPVGSEQYF. In DNA, the CDR3 is TGTGCCAGCTCACCAGTTGGTAGTGAGCAGTACTTC. The chain is built from TRBV18 and TRBJ2-7; D unresolved. Germline V gene lookup returns CDR1 KGHSH and CDR2 LQKENI. This CDR3 contains 12 residues. Trimming shortened V by 2 bases and J by 7 bases, and 9 bases separated the two germline ends. Together with reference TRBV18 and TRBJ2-7, the CDR3 gives the full variable domain: NAGVMQNPRHLVRRRGQEARLRCSPMKGHSHVYWYRQLPEEGLKFMVYLQKENIIDESGMPKERFSAEFPKEGPSILRIQQVVRGDSAAYFCASSPVGSEQYFGPGTRLTVT.

J is TRBJ2-7 and V is TRBV7-2, with no clear D. This CDR3 is built from 14 residues. Trimming removed 1 base from V and 3 bases from J, with 10 bases in between. The germline V gene has CDR1 SGHTA and CDR2 FQGNSA. The CDR3 sequence is CASSLGGRDYEQYF. The CDR3 bases are TGTGCCAGCAGCTTAGGCGGACGCGACTACGAGCAGTACTTC.

Concerning this clone itself: A junction boundary mismatches the germline segment, possibly from a read error. The chain combines TRBV15 with TRBJ2-1; D uncertain. Germline CDR1 LNHNV, CDR2 YYDKDF (reference sequence). CDR3 length equals 15 residues. DNA of the CDR3: TGTGCCACCAGCGATTCTGACTCTCTTAGAACGTCGCCGCTCTTC. Translating it yields CATSDSDSLRTSPLF.

This clone was observed a single time. This chain joins TRBV28 and TRBJ1-2; 8 bases are shared with TRBD1. The CDR3 length is 15 residues. The J segment lost 5 bases and the V segment lost 5 bases, leaving 10 bases of the junction unmatched. The germline gives CDR1 MDHEN, CDR2 SYDVKM. The CDR3 protein is CASSAVRTGYYGYTF. CDR3 DNA sequence: TGTGCCAGCAGTGCGGTGCGGACAGGGTATTATGGCTACACCTTC.

The gene calls are TRBV6-5 and TRBJ2-1; no firm D call. The CDR3 spans 14 residues. The germline CDR1 and CDR2 sequences are MNHEY and SVGAGI. With 2 bases removed from V and 7 bases from J, the gap between germline ends came to 12 bases. CDR3 sequence reads: CASSYIARDNEQFF. The CDR3 nucleotides are TGTGCCAGCAGTTACATCGCTAGGGATAATGAGCAGTTCTTC.

The genes are TRBV5-1 and TRBJ2-7, with 8 bases aligning to TRBD1. Germline CDR1 SGHRS, CDR2 YFSETQ. V gave up 3 bases and J gave up 2 bases; unmatched junction bases: 7. The CDR3 length is 15 residues. CDR3 coding DNA: TGCGCCAGCAGCTCCGTGACAGGGGACACCTACGAGCAGTACTTC. Its protein is CASSSVTGDTYEQYF.

To note about this clone: Other DNA sequences in this specimen translate into the identical CDR3. The rearrangement uses TRBV18 and TRBJ2-5, with unresolved D. The CDR3 is made up of 14 amino acids. Trimming pared 0 bases from V and 1 base from J, leaving 6 bases between. Looked up from germline, CDR1 is KGHSH and CDR2 is LQKENI. Here the CDR3 reads CASSPPGAQETQYF. In nucleotides, the CDR3 is TGTGCCAGCTCACCACCGGGCGCCCAAGAGACCCAGTACTTC.

V is TRBV19 and J is TRBJ1-5; TRBD1 is a possible D gene (5 bases). Trimming took 5 bases from V and 0 from J, leaving 14 bases between them. The CDR3 is 16 amino acids. Germline assignment: CDR1 LNHDA and CDR2 SQIVND (reference sequence). CDR3 in amino acids: CASSLGTGYSNQPQHF. The CDR3 region has the DNA TGTGCCAGTAGTCTCGGGACCGGCTATAGCAATCAGCCCCAGCATTTT.

The chain couples TRBV9 to TRBJ2-5, with unresolved D. The ends were cut back, 0 bases at V and 1 base at J, with 7 bases in the middle. Germline lookup yields CDR1 SGDLS and CDR2 YYNGEE. CDR3 size: 14 residues. The DNA of the CDR3 is TGTGCCAGCAGCGTAGGGCCAGCCCAAGAGACCCAGTACTTC. Protein sequence: CASSVGPAQETQYF.

The V gene is TRBV20-1, the J gene TRBJ1-2, with D hard to call. The CDR3 sequence is 10 residues long. Trimming stripped 3 bases from V and 8 bases from J, with 7 bases between. Germline CDR1 reads DFQATT; CDR2 reads SNEGSKA (reference sequence). In nucleotides, the CDR3 is TGCAGTGCTAGCGGGCCAGGCTACACCTTC. It yields the protein CSASGPGYTF.

On this clone: Other DNA variants within this sample encode the same CDR3. The rearrangement links TRBV29-1 to TRBJ1-3, with unresolved D. This CDR3 has 11 residues. V shed 3 bases and J shed 4 bases, with 4 bases lying between them. Germline assignment: CDR1 SQVTM and CDR2 ANQGSEA. CDR3 amino acids: CSVEAGNTIYF. In DNA, the CDR3 is TGCAGCGTTGAGGCGGGAAACACCATATATTTT.

The J gene is TRBJ2-1, the V gene TRBV6-6, with 7 bases fitting TRBD2. The CDR3 is 16 amino acids. Unmatched junction bases numbered 13, after V lost 5 bases and J lost 6 bases. The V gene's germline CDR1 is MNHNY and CDR2 SVGAGI (reference sequence). The CDR3 is CASSTQKGGLINEQFF. The DNA of the CDR3 is TGTGCCAGCAGTACCCAAAAGGGAGGGTTGATCAATGAGCAGTTCTTC.

The chain has TRBV6-6 and TRBJ2-7; possibly TRBD1 for D (6 bases). Germline CDR1 reads MNHNY; CDR2 reads SVGAGI (reference sequence). The CDR3 has 14 residues. With 8 bases removed from V and 0 bases from J, the gap between germline ends came to 14 bases. DNA for the CDR3: TGTGCCAGCGGTGCTGGGGGCGGCTCCTACGAGCAGTACTTC. This translates into CASGAGGGSYEQYF.

The genes are TRBV23-1 and TRBJ2-2; D ambiguous. TRBV23-1 is labeled an ORF, and its function is uncertain. Trimming left V 1 base short and J 6 bases short, with 18 bases between. The CDR3 is made up of 17 amino acids. The CDR3 protein is CASSQYIQGSRAGELFF. The CDR3 DNA follows: TGCGCCAGCAGTCAATATATACAAGGGTCCCGCGCCGGGGAGCTGTTTTTT.

This chain uses TRBV5-6 with TRBJ1-2; D is undetermined. CDR1 SGHDT and CDR2 YYEEEE come from the germline V gene. Trimming left V 0 bases short and J 8 bases short, with 14 bases between. The CDR3 spans 14 residues. The CDR3 bases are TGTGCCAGCAGCTTGGGACATCTTTCGGGGGGCTACACCTTC. Translating it yields CASSLGHLSGGYTF.

The V gene is TRBV6-1, the J gene TRBJ2-3, with TRBD2 identical over 11 bases. Germline loops: CDR1 MNHNS, CDR2 SASEGT. CDR3 length: 15 residues. V lost 7 bases to trimming and J lost 5 bases; unmatched junction nucleotides: 8. The CDR3 DNA reads TGTGCCAGCAAGCCTAGCGGGAGGCTGGTAGATACGCAGTATTTT. This translates into CASKPSGRLVDTQYF.

The genes are TRBV4-2 and TRBJ1-3, with unresolved D. This CDR3 region has 16 residues. V dropped 0 bases and J dropped 4 bases, with 13 bases sitting between them. The V gene's germline CDR1 is LGHNA and CDR2 YNFKEQ. The CDR3 sequence: CASSQERQGWGNTIYF. In nucleotides, the CDR3 is TGTGCCAGCAGCCAAGAACGCCAAGGGTGGGGAAACACCATATATTTT.

This sequence joins TRBV28 and TRBJ1-4; D ambiguous. Germline CDR1 MDHEN, CDR2 SYDVKM. Between the trimmed V and J ends, which lost 4 bases and 0 bases, there was a span of 15 bases. The CDR3 is made up of 17 amino acids. The DNA for the CDR3 is TGTGCCAGCAGTTCTCAGATCCGAGGTGCAACTAATGAAAAACTGTTTTTT. The encoded protein is CASSSQIRGATNEKLFF.

This clone was observed a few times. The identical CDR3 is also encoded by other nucleotide sequences in the sample. The chain uses TRBV30 and TRBJ1-3; D remains unclear. The CDR3 is 13 residues long. V lost 1 base and J 1 base, leaving 5 bases between the germline ends. Germline CDR1 is GTSNPN and CDR2 is SVGIG (reference sequence). CDR3 sequence (DNA): TGTGCCTGGAGTGGCGGATCTGGAAACACCATATATTTT. As protein: CAWSGGSGNTIYF. Drawing the rest from reference TRBV30 and TRBJ1-3, the complete variable domain is SQTIHQWPATLVQPVGSPLSLECTVEGTSNPNLYWYRQAAGRGLQLLFYSVGIGQISSEVPQNLSASRPQDRQFILSSKKLLLSDSGFYLCAWSGGSGNTIYFGEGSWLTVV.

CDR3 DNA: TGTGCCAGCAGCTGGGACCGCATCTATGGCTACACCTTC. Encoded protein: CASSWDRIYGYTF. The gene calls are TRBV6-5 and TRBJ1-2; maybe TRBD1 (5 bases). The V end lost 6 bases, the J end lost 4 bases, and 12 bases lay between the germline ends. The CDR3 runs 13 residues. The V gene's germline CDR1 is MNHEY and CDR2 SVGAGI.

The V gene is TRBV19, the J gene TRBJ1-4; the D gene is possibly TRBD1 (6 bases). Per the germline V gene, CDR1 is LNHDA and CDR2 is SQIVND (reference sequence). The CDR3 is 15 amino acids. Trimming took 4 bases from V and 7 from J, leaving 16 bases between them. As DNA, the CDR3 is TGTGCCAGTAGTACCCCCCACCGAGGGGGTGAAAAACTGTTTTTT. Protein sequence: CASSTPHRGGEKLFF.

The chain joins TRBV5-1 to TRBJ1-1, with unresolved D. Trimming took 6 bases from V and 1 from J, leaving 10 bases between them. CDR3 length: 13 amino acids. CDR1 and CDR2 from the germline V gene are SGHRS and YFSETQ. The CDR3 DNA reads TGCGCCAGCAAGTACGGAACGAACACTGAAGCTTTCTTT. Encoded protein: CASKYGTNTEAFF. The full variable domain, in which reference TRBV5-1 and TRBJ1-1 provide the parts outside the CDR3, is KAGVTQTPRYLIKTRGQQVTLSCSPISGHRSVSWYQQTPGQGLQFLFEYFSETQRNKGNFPGRFSGRQFSNSRSEMNVSTLELGDSALYLCASKYGTNTEAFFGQGTRLTVV.

The chain has TRBV4-3 and TRBJ1-5; maybe TRBD1 (6 bases). The CDR3 covers 16 residues. V lost 1 base, J lost 1 base, and 11 bases lay in between. CDR1 is LGHNA and CDR2 is YSLEER in the germline V gene. The CDR3 coding sequence is TGCGCCAGCAGCCAAGTCGGGGGGGCAAGCAATCAGCCCCAGCATTTT. As protein: CASSQVGGASNQPQHF.

The J gene is TRBJ2-7, the V gene TRBV5-1; 8 positions agree with TRBD2. Germline V gives CDR1 SGHRS, CDR2 YFSETQ. The CDR3 is 15 residues long. V dropped 0 bases and J dropped 2; count of bases not matched to a gene: 4. CDR3 sequence: CASSLESGSTYEQYF. For the CDR3, the DNA is TGCGCCAGCAGCTTGGAGAGCGGGAGTACCTACGAGCAGTACTTC.